This T cell receptor (beta chain) was retrieved from a study of blood T cell repertoires in COVID-19. Study background: Samples came from the United States, Italy and Spain, spanning acute and convalescent COVID-19.

Germline V gene data show CDR1 as LGHNT and CDR2 as FRNRAP. The CDR3 loop spans 13 amino acids. V gave up 5 bases and J gave up 13 bases, with 17 bases separating them. Sequencing was performed with immunoSEQ multiplex PCR; in TCRdb, only in-frame clones are kept and a portion is missing. Of around 320,000 clones detected, 75% to 90% appear once; the ten largest clones hold about 2.3%. Sequencing was done on a sample of peripheral blood. This clonotype was sampled from a man between 18 and 29 years old with active or convalescent COVID-19. V is TRBV12-5 and J is TRBJ1-4; D possibly corresponds to TRBD1 (6 bases). CDR3 residues: CASGLNPGDGLFF. Here the CDR3 DNA reads TGTGCTAGTGGTCTAAACCCAGGGGATGGACTGTTTTTT.